The sequence of this T cell receptor beta chain was determined in a study of shared clonotypes between healthy human individuals. Subsets obtained from CD4+ cells comprised CD45RA+ naive and CD45RA-negative memory cells. Study-wide findings and caveats: Roughly 5% of naive CD4 clonotypes were common to a few donors.

Template for every sorted-subset replicate PCR totaled about 200 ng DNA, around 32,000 T cell genomes. Repertoires were generated with immunoSEQ multiplex PCR, while TCRdb's copy carries only in-frame clones and drops some. The sample contains roughly 1,100,000 clones, about 75% of which appear only once. V was clipped by 7 bases and J by 8 bases, with 18 bases between them. Germline-derived CDR1 and CDR2 are MNHEY and SVGAGI. This CDR3 is built from 15 residues. For this clone: The antigen is not known.

The sample was memory CD4+ T cells sorted from blood. The subset here: CD45RA-negative fraction. The chain links TRBV6-5 to TRBJ1-6; D uncertain. The clonotype originates from a young man in good health. DNA of the CDR3: TGTGCCAGCACCCTGTCCCGGACGGGTTATTCACCCCTCCACTTT. Protein product: CASTLSRTGYSPLHF.